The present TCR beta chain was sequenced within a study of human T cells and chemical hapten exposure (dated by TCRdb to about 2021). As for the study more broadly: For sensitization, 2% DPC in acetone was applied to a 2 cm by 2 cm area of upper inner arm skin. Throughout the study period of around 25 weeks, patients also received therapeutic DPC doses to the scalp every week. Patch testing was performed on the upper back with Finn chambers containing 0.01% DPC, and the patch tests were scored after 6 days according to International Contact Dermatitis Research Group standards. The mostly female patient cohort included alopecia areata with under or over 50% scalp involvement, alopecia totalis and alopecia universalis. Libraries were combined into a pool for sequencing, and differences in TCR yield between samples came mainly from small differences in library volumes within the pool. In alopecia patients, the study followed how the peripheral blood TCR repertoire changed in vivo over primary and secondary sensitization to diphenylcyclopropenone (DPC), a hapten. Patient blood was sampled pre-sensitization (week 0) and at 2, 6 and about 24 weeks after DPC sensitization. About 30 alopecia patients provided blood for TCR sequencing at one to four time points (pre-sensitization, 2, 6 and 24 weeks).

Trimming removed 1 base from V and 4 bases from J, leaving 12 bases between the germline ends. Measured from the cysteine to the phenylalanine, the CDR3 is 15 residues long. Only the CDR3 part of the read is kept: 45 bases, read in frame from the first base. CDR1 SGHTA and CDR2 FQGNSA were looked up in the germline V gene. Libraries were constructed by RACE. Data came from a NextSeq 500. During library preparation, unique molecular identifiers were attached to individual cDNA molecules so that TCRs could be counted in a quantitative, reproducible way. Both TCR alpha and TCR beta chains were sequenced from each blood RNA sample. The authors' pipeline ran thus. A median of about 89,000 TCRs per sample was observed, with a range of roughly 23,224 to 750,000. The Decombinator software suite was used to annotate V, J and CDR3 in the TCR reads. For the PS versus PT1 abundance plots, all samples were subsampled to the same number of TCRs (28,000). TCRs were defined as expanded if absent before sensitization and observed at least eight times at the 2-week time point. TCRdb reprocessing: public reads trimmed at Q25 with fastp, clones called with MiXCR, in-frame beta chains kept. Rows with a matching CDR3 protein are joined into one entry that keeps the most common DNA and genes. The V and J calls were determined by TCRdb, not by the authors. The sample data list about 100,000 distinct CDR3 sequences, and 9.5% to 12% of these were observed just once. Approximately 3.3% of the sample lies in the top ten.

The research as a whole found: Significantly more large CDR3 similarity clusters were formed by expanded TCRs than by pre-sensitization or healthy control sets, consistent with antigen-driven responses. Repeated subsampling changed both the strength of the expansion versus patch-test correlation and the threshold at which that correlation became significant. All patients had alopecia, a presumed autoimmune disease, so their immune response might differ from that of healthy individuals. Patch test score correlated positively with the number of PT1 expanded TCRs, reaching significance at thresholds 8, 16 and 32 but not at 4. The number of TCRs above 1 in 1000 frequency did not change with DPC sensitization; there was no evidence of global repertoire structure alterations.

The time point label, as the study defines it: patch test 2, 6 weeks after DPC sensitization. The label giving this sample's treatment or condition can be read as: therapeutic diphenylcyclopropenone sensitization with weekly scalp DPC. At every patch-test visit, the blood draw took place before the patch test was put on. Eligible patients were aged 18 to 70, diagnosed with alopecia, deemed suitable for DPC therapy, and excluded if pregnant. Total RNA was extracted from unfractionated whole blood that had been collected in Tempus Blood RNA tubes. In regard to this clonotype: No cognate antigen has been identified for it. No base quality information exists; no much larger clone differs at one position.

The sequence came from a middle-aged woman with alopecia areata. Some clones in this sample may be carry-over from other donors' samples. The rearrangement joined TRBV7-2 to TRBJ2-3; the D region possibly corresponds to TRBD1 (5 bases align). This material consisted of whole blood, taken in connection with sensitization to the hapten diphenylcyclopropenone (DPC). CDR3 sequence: CASSLGAQGPDTQYF. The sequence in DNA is TGTGCCAGCAGCTTAGGAGCTCAGGGCCCAGATACGCAGTATTTT.